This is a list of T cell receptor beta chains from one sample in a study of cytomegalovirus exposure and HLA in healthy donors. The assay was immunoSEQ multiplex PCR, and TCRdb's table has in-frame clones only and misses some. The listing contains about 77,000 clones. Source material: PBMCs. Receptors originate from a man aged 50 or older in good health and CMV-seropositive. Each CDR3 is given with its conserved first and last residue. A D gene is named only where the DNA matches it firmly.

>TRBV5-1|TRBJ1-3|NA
TGCGCCAGCAGCTTGGCCGGCGGCTCTGGAAACACCATATATTTT
CASSLAGGSGNTIYF
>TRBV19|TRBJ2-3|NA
TGTGCCAGTAACCCGACAAGTCTATACACAGATACGCAGTATTTT
CASNPTSLYTDTQYF
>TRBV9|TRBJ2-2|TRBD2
TGTGCCAGCAGCGTCTGGGAGGGTCAGAACACCGGGGAGCTGTTTTTT
CASSVWEGQNTGELFF
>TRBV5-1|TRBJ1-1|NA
TGCGCCAGCAGCCTTGAGGCCGGCGCTGAAGCTTTCTTT
CASSLEAGAEAFF
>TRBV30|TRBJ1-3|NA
TGTGCCTGGATGAGACCGGGAGGGGACACCATATATTTT
CAWMRPGGDTIYF
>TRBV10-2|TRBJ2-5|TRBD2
TGCGCCAGCAGTGTTCGGGGGGGGCGGGAGACCCAGTACTTC
CASSVRGGRETQYF
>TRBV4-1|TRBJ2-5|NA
TGCGCCAGCAGCCCCCACTCCGGACTCGAATTAGAGACCCAGTACTTC
CASSPHSGLELETQYF
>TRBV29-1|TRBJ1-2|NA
TGCAGCGTTGTCACCACAAACTATGGCTACACCTTC
CSVVTTNYGYTF
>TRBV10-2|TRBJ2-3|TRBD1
TGCGCCAGCAGGAGGACAGGGGAGACAGATACGCAGTATTTT
CASRRTGETDTQYF
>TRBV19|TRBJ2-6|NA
TGTGCCAGTAGTCCCTCCCGGGACACCCTCTCTGGGGCCAACGTCCTGACTTTC
CASSPSRDTLSGANVLTF
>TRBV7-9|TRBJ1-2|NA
TGTGCCAGCAGCTTAGGACATCCTAACAGTGGCTACACCTTC
CASSLGHPNSGYTF
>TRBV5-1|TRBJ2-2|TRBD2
TGCGCCAGCAGCTTTAGCGGGAGTAACACCGGGGAGCTGTTTTTT
CASSFSGSNTGELFF
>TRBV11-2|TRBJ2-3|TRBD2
TGTGCCAGCAGCCGTCGGACTAGCGGGAATATTCGCACAGATACGCAGTATTTT
CASSRRTSGNIRTDTQYF
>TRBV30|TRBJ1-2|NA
TGTGCCTGGGGGGAGGAATTCTATGGCTACACCTTC
CAWGEEFYGYTF
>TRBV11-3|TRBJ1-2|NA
TGTGCCAGCAGCCTAGGGGGAGAGGTGAATGGCTACACCTTC
CASSLGGEVNGYTF
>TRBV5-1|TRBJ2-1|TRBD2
TGCGCCAGCAGCTTCATGGCGGGAGCACACAATGAGCAGTTCTTC
CASSFMAGAHNEQFF
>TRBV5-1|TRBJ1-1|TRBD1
TGCGCCAGCAGCTTCCGGGACAGGGGATACACTGAAGCTTTCTTT
CASSFRDRGYTEAFF
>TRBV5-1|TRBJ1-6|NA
TGCGCCAGCAGCTTCCTAGGCGGGGATTCACCCCTCCACTTT
CASSFLGGDSPLHF
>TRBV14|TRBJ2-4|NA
TGTGCCAGCAGCCCAGGGCCCCTTCTAGCCAAAAACATTCAGTACTTC
CASSPGPLLAKNIQYF
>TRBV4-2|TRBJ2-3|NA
TGTGCCACCCAGGGTCCTAGCACAGATACGCAGTATTTT
CATQGPSTDTQYF
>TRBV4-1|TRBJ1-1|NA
TGCGCCAGCAGCCAAGATCCCGCGGGTAGCGAAGCTTTCTTT
CASSQDPAGSEAFF
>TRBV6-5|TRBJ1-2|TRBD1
TGTGCCAGCACCCCGGACAGGGGAAGTGGCTACACCTTC
CASTPDRGSGYTF
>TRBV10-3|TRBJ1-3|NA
TGTGCCATCCCCTACGACAAAAGAAGAAACACCATATATTTT
CAIPYDKRRNTIYF
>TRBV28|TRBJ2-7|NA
TGTGCCAGCAGTTTAGAGGGGGTTAGCTCCTACGAGCAGTACTTC
CASSLEGVSSYEQYF
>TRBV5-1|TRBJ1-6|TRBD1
TGCGCCAGCAGCTCGGGACAGGGCTATAATTCACCCCTCCACTTT
CASSSGQGYNSPLHF
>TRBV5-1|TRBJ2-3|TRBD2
TGCGCCAGCAGCTTGGATAGCGGGGGGCCCACAGATACGCAGTATTTT
CASSLDSGGPTDTQYF
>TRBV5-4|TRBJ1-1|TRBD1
TGTGCCAGCAGCCTCAGGACAGGGAGTAACACTGAAGCTTTCTTT
CASSLRTGSNTEAFF
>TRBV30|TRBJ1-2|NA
TGTGCCTGGAGTGTAAAGGGGGTCCCGCTGGGAAGAACCTTC
CAWSVKGVPLGRTF
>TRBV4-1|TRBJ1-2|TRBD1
TGCGCCAGCAGCCCCGGGACAGGGAGAATTTTGGAGGGCTACACCTTC
CASSPGTGRILEGYTF
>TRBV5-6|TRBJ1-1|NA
TGTGCCAGCAGCTCGGGGGTGAACACTGAAGCTTTCTTT
CASSSGVNTEAFF
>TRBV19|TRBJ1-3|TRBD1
TGTGCCAGTATGACGACAGGGTGGGGAAACACCATATATTTT
CASMTTGWGNTIYF
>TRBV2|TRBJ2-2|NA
TGTGCCAGCAGTGGCTTACAGGGTCCCACCGGGGAGCTGTTTTTT
CASSGLQGPTGELFF
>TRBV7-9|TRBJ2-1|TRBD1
TGTGCCAGCAGCGGGACAGGTGCCAATGAGCAGTTCTTC
CASSGTGANEQFF
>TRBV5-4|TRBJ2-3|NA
TGTGCCAGCAGCCTAACAGCGGGCCGCACAGATACGCAGTATTTT
CASSLTAGRTDTQYF
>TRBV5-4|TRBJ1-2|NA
TGTGCCAGCAGCTTCTCTGGAGTCTACACCTTC
CASSFSGVYTF
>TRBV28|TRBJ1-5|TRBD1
TGTGCCAGCAGGGGGACAGGGGGCACTCAGCCCCAGCATTTT
CASRGTGGTQPQHF
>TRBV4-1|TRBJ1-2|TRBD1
TGCGCCAGCAGCCATTTGACAGGGGACGGCTACACCTTC
CASSHLTGDGYTF
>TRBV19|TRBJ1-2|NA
TGTGCCACCACGACGGGGTTCTATGGCTACACCTTC
CATTTGFYGYTF
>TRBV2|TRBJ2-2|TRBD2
TGTGCCAGCAGGGGGACTAGCGGGAGGAGGGGGACCGGGGAGCTGTTTTTT
CASRGTSGRRGTGELFF
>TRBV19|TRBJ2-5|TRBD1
TGTGCCAGTAGTATTTCGGGACAGGGGGCCCAAGAGACCCAGTACTTC
CASSISGQGAQETQYF
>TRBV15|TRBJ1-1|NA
TGTGCCACCAGCGAGACAGTGAACACTGAAGCTTTCTTT
CATSETVNTEAFF
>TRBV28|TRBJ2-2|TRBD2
TGTGCCAGCAGAGCGGGAGGGCTGGCCGGGGAGCTGTTTTTT
CASRAGGLAGELFF
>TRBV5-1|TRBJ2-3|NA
TGCGCCAGCAGCTTAGGCGGGCCTACAGATACGCAGTATTTT
CASSLGGPTDTQYF
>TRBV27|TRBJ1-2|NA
TGTGCCAGCAGTATGAATAGAGGCGGCTACACCTTC
CASSMNRGGYTF
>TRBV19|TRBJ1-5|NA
TGTGCCAGTGCGAACGGGTTCAATCAGCCCCAGCATTTT
CASANGFNQPQHF
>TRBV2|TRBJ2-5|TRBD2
TGTGCCAGCCGACCACCAGCGGGGCCAGAGACCCAGTACTTC
CASRPPAGPETQYF
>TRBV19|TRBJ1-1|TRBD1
TGTGCCAGTAGTGGGACAGGGGAGAACACTGAAGCTTTCTTT
CASSGTGENTEAFF
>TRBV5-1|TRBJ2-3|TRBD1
TGCGCCAGCAGCTCACAGGGGAGAGGGGATACGCAGTATTTT
CASSSQGRGDTQYF
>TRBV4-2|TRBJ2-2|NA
TGTGCCAGCAGCCCGGACAGGAACACCGGGGAGCTGTTTTTT
CASSPDRNTGELFF
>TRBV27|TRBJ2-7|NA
TGTGCCAGCAGTTTATCGCCGGGAGTGACCTACGAGCAGTACTTC
CASSLSPGVTYEQYF
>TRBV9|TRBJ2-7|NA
TGTGCCAGCAGCCCCACGATGGAGGCCTCCTACGAGCAGTACTTC
CASSPTMEASYEQYF
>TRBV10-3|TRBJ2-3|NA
TGTGCCATCAGTGGAGGAGGTGCCCGGGATACGCAGTATTTT
CAISGGGARDTQYF
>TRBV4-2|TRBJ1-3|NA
TGTGCCAGCAGCCAAGAGGGGGGGCTCTCTGGAAACACCATATATTTT
CASSQEGGLSGNTIYF
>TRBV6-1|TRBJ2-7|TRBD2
TGTGCCAGCAGGGCTGCGGGACTAGCGCACGACGAGCAGTACTTC
CASRAAGLAHDEQYF
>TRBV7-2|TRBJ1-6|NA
TGCGCCAGCAGGCGTGAACAGGGTGAGGGTTCACCCCTCCACTTT
CASRREQGEGSPLHF